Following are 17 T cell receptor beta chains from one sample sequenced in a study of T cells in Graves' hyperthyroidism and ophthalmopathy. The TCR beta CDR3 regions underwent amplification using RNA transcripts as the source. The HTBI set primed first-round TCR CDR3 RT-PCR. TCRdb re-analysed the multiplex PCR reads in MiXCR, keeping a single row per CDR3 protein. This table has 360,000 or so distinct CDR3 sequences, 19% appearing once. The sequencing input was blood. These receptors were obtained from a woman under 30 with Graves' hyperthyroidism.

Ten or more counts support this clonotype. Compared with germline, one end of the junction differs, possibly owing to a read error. In DNA form, the CDR3 reads TGCGCCAGCAGCCAAGTCATTTGGACAGGGGTACATTTT. It yields the protein CASSQVIWTGVHF. The chain joins TRBV4-1 to TRBJ1-3; the match to TRBD1 covers 9 bases. Germline V CDR1 and CDR2: MGHRA, YSYEKL. This CDR3 comprises 13 residues.

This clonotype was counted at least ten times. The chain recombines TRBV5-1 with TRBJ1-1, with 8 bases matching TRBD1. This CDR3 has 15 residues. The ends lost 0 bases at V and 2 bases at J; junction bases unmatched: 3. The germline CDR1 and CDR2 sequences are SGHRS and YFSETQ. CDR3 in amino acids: CASSLADRENTEAFF. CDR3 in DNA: TGCGCCAGCAGCTTGGCGGACAGGGAAAACACTGAAGCTTTCTTT.

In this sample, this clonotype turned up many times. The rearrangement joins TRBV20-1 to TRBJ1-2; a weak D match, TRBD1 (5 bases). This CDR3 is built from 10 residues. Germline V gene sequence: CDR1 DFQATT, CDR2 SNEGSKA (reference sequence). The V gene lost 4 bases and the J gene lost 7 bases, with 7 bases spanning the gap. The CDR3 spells CSATGFGYTF. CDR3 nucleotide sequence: TGCAGTGCTACAGGGTTTGGCTACACCTTC.

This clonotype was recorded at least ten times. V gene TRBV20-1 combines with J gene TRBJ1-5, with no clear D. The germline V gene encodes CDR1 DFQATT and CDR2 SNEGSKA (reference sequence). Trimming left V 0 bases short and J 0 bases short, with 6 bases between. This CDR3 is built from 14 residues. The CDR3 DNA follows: TGCAGTGCTAGAGATACGGGTAGCAATCAGCCCCAGCATTTT. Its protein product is CSARDTGSNQPQHF.

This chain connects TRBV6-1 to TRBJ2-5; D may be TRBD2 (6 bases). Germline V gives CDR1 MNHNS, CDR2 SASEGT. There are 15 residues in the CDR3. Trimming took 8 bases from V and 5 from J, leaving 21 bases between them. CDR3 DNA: TGTGCCAGCCCTCGGGACTCCTGGGGACGGGAGACCCAGTACTTC. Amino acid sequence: CASPRDSWGRETQYF.

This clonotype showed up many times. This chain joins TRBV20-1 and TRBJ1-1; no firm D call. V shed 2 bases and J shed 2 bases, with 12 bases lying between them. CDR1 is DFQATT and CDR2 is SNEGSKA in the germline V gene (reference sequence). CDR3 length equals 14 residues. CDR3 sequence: CSARHPRINTEAFF. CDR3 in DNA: TGCAGTGCTAGACACCCTAGGATAAACACTGAAGCTTTCTTT.

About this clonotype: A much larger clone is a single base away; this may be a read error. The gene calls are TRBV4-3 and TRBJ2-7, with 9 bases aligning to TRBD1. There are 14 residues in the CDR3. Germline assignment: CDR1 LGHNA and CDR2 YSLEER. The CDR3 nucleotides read TGCGCCAGCAGCCAACTTACAGGGGGCTACGAGCAGTGCTTC. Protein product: CASSQLTGGYEQCF.

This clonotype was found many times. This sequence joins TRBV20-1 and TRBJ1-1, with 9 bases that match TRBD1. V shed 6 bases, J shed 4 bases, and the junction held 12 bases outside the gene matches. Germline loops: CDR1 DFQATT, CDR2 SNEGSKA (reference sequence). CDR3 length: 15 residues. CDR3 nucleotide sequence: TGCAGTGCAAAGGGTACGGACAGGGGAGGCACTGAAGCTTTCTTT. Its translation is CSAKGTDRGGTEAFF.

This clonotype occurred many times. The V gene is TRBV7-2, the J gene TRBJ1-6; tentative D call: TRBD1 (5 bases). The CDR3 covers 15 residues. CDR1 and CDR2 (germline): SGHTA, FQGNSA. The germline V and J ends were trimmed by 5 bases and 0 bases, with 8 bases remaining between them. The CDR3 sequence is CASSRTSSYNSPLHF. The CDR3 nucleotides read TGTGCCAGCAGCAGGACAAGCTCCTATAATTCACCCCTCCACTTT.

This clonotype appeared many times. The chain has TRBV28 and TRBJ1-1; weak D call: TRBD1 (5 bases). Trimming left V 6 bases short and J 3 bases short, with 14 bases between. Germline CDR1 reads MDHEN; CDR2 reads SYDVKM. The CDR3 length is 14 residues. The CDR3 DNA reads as TGTGCCAGCAGCTCCGACAGAATTTACACTGAAGCTTTCTTT. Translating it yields CASSSDRIYTEAFF.

The CDR3 sequence: CASSQGQVGNQPQHF. DNA of the CDR3: TGTGCCAGCAGCCAGGGACAGGTCGGCAATCAGCCCCAGCATTTT. The chain uses TRBV4-2 and TRBJ1-5, with 8 bases identical to TRBD1. V lost 3 bases, J lost 2 bases, and 3 bases stayed unmatched. The CDR3 has 15 amino acids. Germline assignment: CDR1 LGHNA and CDR2 YNFKEQ.

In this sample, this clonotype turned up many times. The CDR3 sequence: CSAYDFATGQENYEQYF. DNA for the CDR3: TGCAGTGCTTATGACTTCGCGACGGGACAGGAAAACTACGAGCAGTACTTC. V and J are TRBV20-1 and TRBJ2-7; TRBD1 matches at 8 bases. J lost 3 bases, V lost 5 bases, and 18 bases had no gene match. Germline V gene sequence: CDR1 DFQATT, CDR2 SNEGSKA (reference sequence). CDR3 size: 17 residues.

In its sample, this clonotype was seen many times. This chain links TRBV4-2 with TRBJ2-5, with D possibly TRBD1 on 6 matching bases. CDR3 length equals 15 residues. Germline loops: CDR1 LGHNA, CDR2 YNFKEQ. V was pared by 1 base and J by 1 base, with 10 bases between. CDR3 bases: TGTGCCAGCAGCCAAGCCCCGGACAGCCAAGAGACCCAGTACTTC. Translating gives CASSQAPDSQETQYF.

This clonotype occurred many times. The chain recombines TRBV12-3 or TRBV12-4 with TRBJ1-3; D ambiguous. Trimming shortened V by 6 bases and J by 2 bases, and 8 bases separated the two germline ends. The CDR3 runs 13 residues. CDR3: CASRRTAGNTIYF. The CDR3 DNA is TGTGCCAGCAGGAGAACAGCTGGAAACACCATATATTTT.

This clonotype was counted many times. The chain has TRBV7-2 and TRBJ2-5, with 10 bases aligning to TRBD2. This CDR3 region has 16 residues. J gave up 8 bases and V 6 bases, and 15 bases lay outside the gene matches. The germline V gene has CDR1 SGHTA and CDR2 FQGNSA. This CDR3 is CASSSPGERGGVTQYF. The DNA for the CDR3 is TGTGCCAGCAGTTCCCCGGGGGAGCGGGGGGGCGTAACCCAGTACTTC.

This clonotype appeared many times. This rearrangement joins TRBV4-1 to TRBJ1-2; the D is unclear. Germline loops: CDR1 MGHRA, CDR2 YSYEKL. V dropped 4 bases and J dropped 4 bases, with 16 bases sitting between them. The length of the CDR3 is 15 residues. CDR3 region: CASSPSSSAGYGYTF. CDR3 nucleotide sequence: TGCGCCAGCAGCCCCTCTAGTTCGGCGGGCTATGGCTACACCTTC.

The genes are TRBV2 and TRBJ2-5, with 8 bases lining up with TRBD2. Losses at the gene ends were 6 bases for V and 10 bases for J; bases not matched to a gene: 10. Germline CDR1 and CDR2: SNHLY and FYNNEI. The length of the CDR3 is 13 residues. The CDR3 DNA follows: TGTGCCAGCAGACCCGGGGCCAGCGGGGGCCAGTACTTC. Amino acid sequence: CASRPGASGGQYF.